Sequencing of this TCR beta chain was carried out in a study of blood T cell repertoires in COVID-19. The CDR3 consists of 15 residues. Germline assignment: CDR1 MNHEY and CDR2 SVGEGT. Trimming shortened V by 0 bases and J by 2 bases, and 9 bases separated the two germline ends. Sequenced by immunoSEQ multiplex PCR; TCRdb stores in-frame clones only, minus some. Found here are a few hundred thousand clones, 91% of them singletons; the top ten hold about 0.78%. This receptor was identified in a woman between 40 and 55 years old who had been exposed to COVID-19. This rearrangement joins TRBV6-2 or TRBV6-3 to TRBJ2-3, with unresolved D. The specimen sequenced was PBMCs or T cells enriched from blood (not recorded which). Here the CDR3 reads CASSYSRGLTDTQYF. Written as DNA, the CDR3 is TGTGCCAGCAGTTACTCACGCGGCCTCACAGATACGCAGTATTTT.